These T cell receptor beta chains were read from a single sample in a study of blood T cell repertoires in COVID-19. Sequencing was performed with immunoSEQ multiplex PCR; in TCRdb, only in-frame clones are kept and a portion is missing. The sample yields 390,000 or so clones, just under 90% seen once. Sequences were obtained from PBMCs or T cells enriched from blood (not recorded which). The receptors originated from a woman in her forties or fifties who had recovered from COVID-19. Both conserved end residues are trimmed from each CDR3. Some rows have no size entry. The others give once, few or many, or a class for an expanded clone.

size | J | V | CDR3
NA | TRBJ2-2 | TRBV7-2 | ASSLQGVATGELF
NA | TRBJ2-2 | TRBV15 | ATSRDRSPGELF
NA | TRBJ1-1 | TRBV28 | ASSGQGEAF
NA | TRBJ2-1 | TRBV2 | ASSAGGEVGDEQF
NA | TRBJ2-3 | TRBV6-8 | ASTPRSTSWGTDTQY
NA | TRBJ1-2 | TRBV5-1 | ASSIGQGAGGYT
NA | TRBJ2-1 | TRBV6-5 | ASSRLAGGPNEQF
NA | TRBJ2-7 | TRBV11-2 | ASSPTSGYEQY
NA | TRBJ2-2 | TRBV7-9 | ASSLLESGGAPGELF
NA | TRBJ2-3 | TRBV6-5 | ASSYTGDSTDTQY
once | TRBJ1-2 | TRBV9 | ASSVAGDREHGYT
NA | TRBJ2-7 | TRBV29-1 | SVEGNWGLGEQY
NA | TRBJ2-1 | TRBV6-6 | ASSSRGVVSYNEQF
NA | TRBJ1-1 | TRBV10-3 | AIGPRGEGAEAF
NA | TRBJ2-2 | TRBV21-1 | ASSKALDPNTGELF
NA | TRBJ2-2 | TRBV7-9 | ASSSTIAGDTTIGLF
NA | TRBJ2-5 | TRBV5-1 | ARSLEGGRETQY
NA | TRBJ1-2 | TRBV29-1 | SVEPQGTNYGYT
NA | TRBJ2-1 | TRBV7-2 | ASSHRTLAYNEQF
NA | TRBJ2-1 | TRBV28 | ASSLFGTGGHEQF
NA | TRBJ2-5 | TRBV12-3/TRBV12-4 | ASSLGQKETQY
NA | TRBJ2-2 | TRBV15 | ATSRDYGELF
NA | TRBJ2-5 | TRBV7-8 | ASSLGLAAPQETQY
NA | TRBJ2-3 | TRBV11-2 | ASSPRIGGSLGSTDTQY
NA | TRBJ1-3 | TRBV11-2 | ASTDAGTVSLWDTIY
NA | TRBJ1-2 | TRBV19 | ASSTSHGNYGYT
NA | TRBJ2-1 | TRBV6-2/TRBV6-3 | ASSPDIWLEQF
NA | TRBJ2-1 | TRBV4-1 | ASRRDREFYEQF